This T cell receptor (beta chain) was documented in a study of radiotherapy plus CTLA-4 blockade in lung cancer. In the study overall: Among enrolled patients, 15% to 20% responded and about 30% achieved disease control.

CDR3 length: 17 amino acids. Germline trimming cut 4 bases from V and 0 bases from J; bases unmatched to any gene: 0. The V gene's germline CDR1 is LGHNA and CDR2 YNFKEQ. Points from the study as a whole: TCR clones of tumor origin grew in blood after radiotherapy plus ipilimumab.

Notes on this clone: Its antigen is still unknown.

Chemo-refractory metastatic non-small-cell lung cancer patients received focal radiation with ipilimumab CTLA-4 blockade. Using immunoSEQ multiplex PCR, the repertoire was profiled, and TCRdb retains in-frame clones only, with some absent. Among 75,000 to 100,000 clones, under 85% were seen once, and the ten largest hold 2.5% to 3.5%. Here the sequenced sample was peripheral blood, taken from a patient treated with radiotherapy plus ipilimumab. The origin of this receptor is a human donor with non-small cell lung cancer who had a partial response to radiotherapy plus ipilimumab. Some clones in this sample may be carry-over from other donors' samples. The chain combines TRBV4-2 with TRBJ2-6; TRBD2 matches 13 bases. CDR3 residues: CASSRLAGGSGANVLTF. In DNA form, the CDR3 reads TGTGCCAGCAGCCGACTAGCGGGGGGCTCTGGGGCCAACGTCCTGACTTTC.